A single sample gave rise to the 8 T cell receptor beta chains below, sequenced in a study of OX40 agonist ivuxolimab in advanced cancers. The assay was immunoSEQ multiplex PCR, and TCRdb's table has in-frame clones only and misses some. Of about 53,000 clones listed, approximately 88% are singletons. The sample here was CD4+ or CD8+ T cells sorted from blood, taken in a trial of the OX40 agonist ivuxolimab. All receptors derive from an adult with an advanced solid tumor such as melanoma, head and neck, liver or kidney cancer.

This clone has just one count. The CDR3 here is CSVKLLASSYNEQFF. DNA of the CDR3: TGCAGCGTTAAGCTCCTAGCGAGCTCCTACAATGAGCAGTTCTTC. The rearrangement joins TRBV29-1 to TRBJ2-1; maybe TRBD2 (6 bases). Germline CDR1 and CDR2: SQVTM and ANQGSEA. CDR3 size: 15 residues. V was cut by 5 bases and J by 0 bases, with 14 bases left in between.

The chain recombines TRBV7-2 with TRBJ1-1; 7 bases map to TRBD1. Germline V gene lookup returns CDR1 SGHTA and CDR2 FQGNSA. V trimming: 3 bases; J trimming: 1 base; junction bases outside the gene matches: 5. The CDR3 has 15 amino acids. Here the CDR3 DNA reads TGTGCCAGCAGCTTTTTGGGACAGTCGAACACTGAAGCTTTCTTT. It encodes CASSFLGQSNTEAFF.

CDR3 amino acids: CASTPEQVGGEQFF. In DNA, the CDR3 is TGTGCCAGCACCCCAGAACAGGTCGGGGGTGAGCAGTTCTTC. This chain uses TRBV7-8 with TRBJ2-1, with TRBD2 as a possible D gene (6 bases). Trimming shortened V by 7 bases and J by 9 bases, and 19 bases separated the two germline ends. CDR1 is SGHVS, CDR2 FQNEAQ, per germline. The CDR3 runs to 14 residues.

This clone was detected only a few times. This chain uses TRBV6-1 with TRBJ2-7; D gene unclear. Trimming took off 2 bases at V and 4 bases at J, with 9 bases between the two ends. Germline values: CDR1 MNHNS, CDR2 SASEGT. The CDR3 loop spans 13 amino acids. CDR3 region: CASSEPGLYEQYF. CDR3 in DNA: TGTGCCAGCAGTGAACCCGGGCTATACGAGCAGTACTTC.

The chain recombines TRBV7-2 with TRBJ2-1, with TRBD2 matching over 10 bases. CDR1 and CDR2 (germline): SGHTA, FQGNSA. CDR3 length equals 16 residues. Losses at the gene ends were 5 bases for V and 5 bases for J; bases not matched to a gene: 9. CDR3 loop: CASSPTRLAGNNEQFF. CDR3 DNA: TGTGCCAGCAGCCCAACGAGACTAGCGGGCAACAATGAGCAGTTCTTC.

The CDR3 spells CASSFSQGQVYEQYF. The DNA of the CDR3 is TGTGCCAGCAGCTTTTCCCAGGGGCAGGTGTACGAGCAGTACTTC. The chain is built from TRBV11-2 and TRBJ2-7, with a weak D call TRBD1 (6 bases). CDR3 length equals 15 residues. V was pared by 3 bases and J by 4 bases, with 16 bases between. Germline V gives CDR1 SGHAT, CDR2 FQNNGV.

V and J are TRBV30 and TRBJ2-7, with 11 bases lining up with TRBD2. The junction had 7 bases not matched to a gene; V was cut back by 0 bases and J by 3 bases. The CDR3 sequence is 16 residues long. Germline V lookup: CDR1 GTSNPN, CDR2 SVGIG (reference sequence). As DNA, the CDR3 is TGTGCCTGGAGTGTACGAGTGGGACTAGCGGTCTACGAGCAGTACTTC. Residues: CAWSVRVGLAVYEQYF. The full variable domain, rest sourced from reference TRBV30 and TRBJ2-7, is SQTIHQWPATLVQPVGSPLSLECTVEGTSNPNLYWYRQAAGRGLQLLFYSVGIGQISSEVPQNLSASRPQDRQFILSSKKLLLSDSGFYLCAWSVRVGLAVYEQYFGPGTRLTVT.

The V and J genes are TRBV6-5 and TRBJ1-1, with D unclear. V gave up 7 bases and J gave up 1 base, with 10 bases separating them. The germline V gene encodes CDR1 MNHEY and CDR2 SVGAGI. The CDR3 runs to 13 residues. CDR3: CASTPRGNTEAFF. The CDR3 DNA follows: TGTGCCAGCACCCCCCGGGGGAACACTGAAGCTTTCTTT.